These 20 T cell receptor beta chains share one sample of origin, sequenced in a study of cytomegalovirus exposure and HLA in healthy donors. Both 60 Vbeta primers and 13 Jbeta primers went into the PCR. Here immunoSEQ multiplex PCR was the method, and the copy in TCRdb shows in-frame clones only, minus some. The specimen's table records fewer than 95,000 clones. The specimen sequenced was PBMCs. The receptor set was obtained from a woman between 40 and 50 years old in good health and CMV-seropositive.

The CDR3 here is CASSSFPSPGPHYGYTF. The CDR3 nucleotides read TGTGCCAGCAGTTCCTTTCCCTCTCCAGGGCCTCACTATGGCTACACCTTC. The V gene is TRBV27, the J gene TRBJ1-2; the D gene is possibly TRBD1 (5 bases). CDR3 length: 17 residues. From germline, CDR1 is MNHEY and CDR2 SMNVEV (reference sequence). Trimming took off 4 bases at V and 3 bases at J, with 21 bases between the two ends.

The CDR3 DNA sequence: TGTGCGACGAGGGGAGGGACCGGGGAGCTGTTTTTT. Amino acids: CATRGGTGELFF. The chain couples TRBV27 to TRBJ2-2; 7 nucleotides line up with TRBD2. The CDR3 loop spans 12 amino acids. Germline V gene sequence: CDR1 MNHEY, CDR2 SMNVEV (reference sequence).

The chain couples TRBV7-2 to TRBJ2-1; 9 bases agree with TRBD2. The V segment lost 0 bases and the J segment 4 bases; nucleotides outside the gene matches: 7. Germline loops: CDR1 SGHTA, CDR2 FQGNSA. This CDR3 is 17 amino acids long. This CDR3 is CASSLAAGGLGYNEQFF. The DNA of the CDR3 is TGTGCCAGCAGCTTAGCGGCGGGGGGGCTGGGGTACAATGAGCAGTTCTTC.

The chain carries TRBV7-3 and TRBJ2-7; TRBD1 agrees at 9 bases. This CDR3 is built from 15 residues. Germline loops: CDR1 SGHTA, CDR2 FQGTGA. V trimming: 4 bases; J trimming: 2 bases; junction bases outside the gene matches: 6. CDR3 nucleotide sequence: TGTGCCAGCAGCTCACCGGACAGGGGAGCCTACGAGCAGTACTTC. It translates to CASSSPDRGAYEQYF.

CDR3 loop: CATMKQGTKQYF. In DNA, the CDR3 is TGTGCCACCATGAAACAAGGGACTAAGCAGTACTTC. V gene TRBV15 combines with J gene TRBJ2-5; 7 bases agree with TRBD2. Unmatched junction bases numbered 10, after V lost 7 bases and J lost 11 bases. Per the germline V gene, CDR1 is LNHNV and CDR2 is YYDKDF (reference sequence). The CDR3 spans 12 residues.

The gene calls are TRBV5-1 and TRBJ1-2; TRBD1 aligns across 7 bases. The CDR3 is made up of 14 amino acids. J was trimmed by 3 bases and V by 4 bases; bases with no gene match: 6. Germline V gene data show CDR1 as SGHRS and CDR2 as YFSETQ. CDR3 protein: CASSAEGAYYGYTF. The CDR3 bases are TGCGCCAGCAGCGCCGAGGGGGCCTACTATGGCTACACCTTC.

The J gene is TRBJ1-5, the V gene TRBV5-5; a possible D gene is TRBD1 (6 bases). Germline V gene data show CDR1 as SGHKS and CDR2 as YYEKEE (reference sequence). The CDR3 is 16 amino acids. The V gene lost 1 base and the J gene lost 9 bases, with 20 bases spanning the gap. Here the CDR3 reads CASSLQARGSDRPQHF. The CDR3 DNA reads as TGTGCCAGCAGCTTGCAAGCCAGGGGCTCCGATCGGCCCCAGCATTTT. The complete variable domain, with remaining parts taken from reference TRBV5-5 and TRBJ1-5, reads DAGVTQSPTHLIKTRGQQVTLRCSPISGHKSVSWYQQVLGQGPQFIFQYYEKEERGRGNFPDRFSARQFPNYSSELNVNALLLGDSALYLCASSLQARGSDRPQHFGDGTRLSIL.

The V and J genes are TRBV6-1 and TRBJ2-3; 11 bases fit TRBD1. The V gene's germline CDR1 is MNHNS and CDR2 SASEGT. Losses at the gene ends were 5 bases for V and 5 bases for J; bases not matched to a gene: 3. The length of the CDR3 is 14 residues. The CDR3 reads CASSRTGGLDTQYF. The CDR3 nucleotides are TGTGCCAGCAGTCGGACAGGGGGCTTAGATACGCAGTATTTT.

The CDR3 spells CASSLRAGSYQETQYF. Here the CDR3 DNA reads TGTGCCAGCAGCTTGAGGGCGGGGAGCTACCAAGAGACCCAGTACTTC. The chain employs TRBV5-8 and TRBJ2-5; D perhaps matches TRBD2 (6 bases). The length of the CDR3 is 16 residues. CDR1 is SGHTS, CDR2 YDEGEE, per germline. V was cut by 1 base and J by 0 bases, with 13 bases left in between.

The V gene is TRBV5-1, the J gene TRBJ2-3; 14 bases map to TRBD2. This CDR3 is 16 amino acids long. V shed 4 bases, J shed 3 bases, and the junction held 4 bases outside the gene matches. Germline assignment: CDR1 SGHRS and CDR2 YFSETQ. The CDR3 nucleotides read TGCGCCAGCAGCCCAGGGACTAGCGGGAGTACAGATACGCAGTATTTT. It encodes CASSPGTSGSTDTQYF. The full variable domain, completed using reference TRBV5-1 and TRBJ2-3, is KAGVTQTPRYLIKTRGQQVTLSCSPISGHRSVSWYQQTPGQGLQFLFEYFSETQRNKGNFPGRFSGRQFSNSRSEMNVSTLELGDSALYLCASSPGTSGSTDTQYFGPGTRLTVL.

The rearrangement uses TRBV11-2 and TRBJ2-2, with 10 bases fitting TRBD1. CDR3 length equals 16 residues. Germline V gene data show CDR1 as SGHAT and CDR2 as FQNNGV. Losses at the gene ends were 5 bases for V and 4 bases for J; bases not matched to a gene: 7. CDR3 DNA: TGTGCCAGCAGCGCATACCGGGACAGGGGCACCGGGGAGCTGTTTTTT. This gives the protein CASSAYRDRGTGELFF. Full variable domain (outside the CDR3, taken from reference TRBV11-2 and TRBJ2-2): EAGVAQSPRYKIIEKRQSVAFWCNPISGHATLYWYQQILGQGPKLLIQFQNNGVVDDSQLPKDRFSAERLKGVDSTLKIQPAKLEDSAVYLCASSAYRDRGTGELFFGEGSRLTVL.

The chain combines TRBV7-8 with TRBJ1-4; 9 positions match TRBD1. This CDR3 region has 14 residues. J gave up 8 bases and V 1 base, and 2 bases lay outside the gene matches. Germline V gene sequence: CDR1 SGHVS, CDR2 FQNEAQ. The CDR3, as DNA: TGTGCCAGCAGCTTAGTGACAGGGGGGGAAAAACTGTTTTTT. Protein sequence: CASSLVTGGEKLFF.

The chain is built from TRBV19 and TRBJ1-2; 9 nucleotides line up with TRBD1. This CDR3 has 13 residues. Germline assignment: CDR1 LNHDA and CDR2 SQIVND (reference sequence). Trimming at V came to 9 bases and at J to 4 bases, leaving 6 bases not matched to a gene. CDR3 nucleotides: TGTGCCAGCTGGACAGGGGAAATCTATGGCTACACCTTC. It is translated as CASWTGEIYGYTF.

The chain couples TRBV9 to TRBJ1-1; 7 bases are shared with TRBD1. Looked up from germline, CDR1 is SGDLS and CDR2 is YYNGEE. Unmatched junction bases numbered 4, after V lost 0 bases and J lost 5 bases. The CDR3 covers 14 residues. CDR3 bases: TGTGCCAGCAGCGTAGACAGGGGACGGACTGAAGCTTTCTTT. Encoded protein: CASSVDRGRTEAFF.

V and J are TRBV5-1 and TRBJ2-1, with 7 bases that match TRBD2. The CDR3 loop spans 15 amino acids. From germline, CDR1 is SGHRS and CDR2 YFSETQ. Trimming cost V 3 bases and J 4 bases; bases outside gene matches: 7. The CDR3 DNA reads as TGCGCCAGCAGCTCAAGCGGGGACTCGTACAATGAGCAGTTCTTC. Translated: CASSSSGDSYNEQFF.

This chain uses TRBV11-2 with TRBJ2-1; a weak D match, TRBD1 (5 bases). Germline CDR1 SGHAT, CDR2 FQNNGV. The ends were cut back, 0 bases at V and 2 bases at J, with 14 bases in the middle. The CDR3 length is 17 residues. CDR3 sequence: CASSLEDILLAYNEQFF. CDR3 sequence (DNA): TGTGCCAGCAGCTTAGAGGACATCCTATTGGCCTACAATGAGCAGTTCTTC.

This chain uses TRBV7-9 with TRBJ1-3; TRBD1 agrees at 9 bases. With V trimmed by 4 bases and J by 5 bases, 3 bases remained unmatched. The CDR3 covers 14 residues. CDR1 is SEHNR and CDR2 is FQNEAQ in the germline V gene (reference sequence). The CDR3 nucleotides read TGTGCCAGCAGCTCGGGACAGGGTCGAAACACCATATATTTT. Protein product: CASSSGQGRNTIYF.

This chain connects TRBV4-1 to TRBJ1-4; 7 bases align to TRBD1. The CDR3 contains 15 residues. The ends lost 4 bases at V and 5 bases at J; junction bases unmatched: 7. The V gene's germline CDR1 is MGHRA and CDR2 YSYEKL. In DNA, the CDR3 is TGCGCCAGCAGCCTCCAGGGGGTAAGAAATGAAAAACTGTTTTTT. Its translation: CASSLQGVRNEKLFF.

CDR3 residues: CASSAHGRNEKLFF. The CDR3 DNA sequence: TGTGCCAGCAGCGCCCACGGGAGAAATGAAAAACTGTTTTTT. The chain couples TRBV9 to TRBJ1-4; D remains unclear. V was pared by 3 bases and J by 5 bases, with 11 bases between. The CDR3 spans 14 residues. Germline V gives CDR1 SGDLS, CDR2 YYNGEE. The variable domain in full, completed from reference TRBV9 and TRBJ1-4, reads DSGVTQTPKHLITATGQRVTLRCSPRSGDLSVYWYQQSLDQGLQFLIQYYNGEERAKGNILERFSAQQFPDLHSELNLSSLELGDSALYFCASSAHGRNEKLFFGSGTQLSVL.

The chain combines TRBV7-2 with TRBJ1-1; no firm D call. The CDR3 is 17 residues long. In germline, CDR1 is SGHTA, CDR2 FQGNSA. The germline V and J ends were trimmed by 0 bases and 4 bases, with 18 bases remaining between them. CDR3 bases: TGTGCCAGCAGCTTAGCCCCCCTACTTCGGTCCGGCACTGAAGCTTTCTTT. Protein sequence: CASSLAPLLRSGTEAFF.